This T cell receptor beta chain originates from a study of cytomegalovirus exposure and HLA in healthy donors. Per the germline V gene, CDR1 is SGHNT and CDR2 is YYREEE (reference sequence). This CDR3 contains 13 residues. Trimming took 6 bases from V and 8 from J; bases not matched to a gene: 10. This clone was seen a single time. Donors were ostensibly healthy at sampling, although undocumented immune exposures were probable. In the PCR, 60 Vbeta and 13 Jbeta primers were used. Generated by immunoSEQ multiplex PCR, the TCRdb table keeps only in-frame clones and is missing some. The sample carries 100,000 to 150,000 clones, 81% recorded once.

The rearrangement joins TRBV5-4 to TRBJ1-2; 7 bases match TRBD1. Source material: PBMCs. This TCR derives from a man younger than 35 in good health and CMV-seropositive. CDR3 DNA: TGTGCCAGCAACACCGACAGGGCAGGCGGCTACACCTTC. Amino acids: CASNTDRAGGYTF.